Sequencing of this T cell receptor (beta chain) was carried out in a study of CD8 T cells in cerebrospinal fluid in Alzheimer's disease. Across the whole study: Plate-based nested PCR sequencing and droplet-based sequencing measured CSF T cell clonal expansion. Study observations and caveats: The largest CSF clone was proportionally bigger in mild cognitive impairment or Alzheimer's disease than controls.

TCRdb reworked the 10x single-cell sequencing reads into one entry per CDR3 protein, no DNA. The sample spans 750 to 850 distinct CDR3 sequences; the ten largest clones claim over 8.5%. By frequency, this clonotype registers medium-sized. Its matching antigen is unknown. Germline CDR1 SNHLY, CDR2 FYNNEI. The CDR3 totals 15 residues. The chain recombines TRBV2 with TRBJ1-5; the D call of TRBD1 rests on TCRdb alone, since no DNA is present to check it. The TCR comes from a human donor with Parkinson's disease. The specimen sequenced was cerebrospinal fluid. The CDR3: CASRERTGGNQPQHF.